These 11 T cell receptor beta chains came from one sample sequenced in a study of beta chain features in type 1 diabetes. The study, taken as a whole, reports: Across all four CD4+ subsets, people with type 1 diabetes showed modestly shorter TCRB CDR3s.

The sequenced template was cDNA made from the entire isolated RNA. Using immunoSEQ multiplex PCR, the repertoire was profiled, and TCRdb retains in-frame clones only, with some absent. The data hold 300,000 or so clones, with roughly 12% observed a single time. These receptors are not linked to any known antigen. Material: naive CD4+ T cells from blood. These receptors came from a woman between 18 and 30 years old with type 1 diabetes.

This clone came up a few times. The sample holds other DNA sequences that translate to the same CDR3. The chain employs TRBV20-1 and TRBJ2-7; D gene ambiguous. Germline V gives CDR1 DFQATT, CDR2 SNEGSKA (reference sequence). The CDR3 sequence is 11 residues long. V was trimmed by 1 base and J by 5 bases, leaving 6 bases between them. CDR3 region: CSARGPNEQYF. CDR3 DNA: TGCAGTGCTAGAGGGCCCAACGAGCAGTACTTC.

This clone has a single count. This chain joins TRBV27 and TRBJ2-7; tentative D call: TRBD1 (6 bases). CDR3 size: 14 residues. V was cut by 8 bases and J by 2 bases, with 16 bases left in between. From germline, CDR1 is MNHEY and CDR2 SMNVEV (reference sequence). Here the CDR3 reads CASRYRQAPYEQYF. CDR3 bases: TGTGCCAGCCGCTACCGACAGGCCCCCTACGAGCAGTACTTC.

The V and J genes are TRBV18 and TRBJ2-7; 7 bases are a match to TRBD1. The CDR3 is 13 amino acids. CDR1 KGHSH and CDR2 LQKENI come from the germline V gene. With 4 bases clipped from V and 4 bases from J, the junction kept 4 bases outside the gene matches. This CDR3 is CASSLQGSYEQYV. In DNA, the CDR3 is TGTGCCAGCTCACTACAGGGGAGTTACGAGCAGTACGTC.

This clone was recorded at least ten times. V usage is TRBV14 and J usage is TRBJ2-5; D is uncertain. Per the germline V gene, CDR1 is SGHDN and CDR2 is FVKESK. The V and J ends lost 3 bases and 7 bases respectively, with 6 bases between them. The CDR3 runs 11 residues. The CDR3 is CASSQRWTQYF. CDR3 in DNA: TGTGCCAGCAGCCAGCGGTGGACCCAGTACTTC. Using reference TRBV14 and TRBJ2-5 for the parts outside the CDR3, the full variable domain is EAGVTQFPSHSVIEKGQTVTLRCDPISGHDNLYWYRRVMGKEIKFLLHFVKESKQDESGMPNNRFLAERTGGTYSTLKVQPAELEDSGVYFCASSQRWTQYFGPGTRLLVL.

V is TRBV19 and J is TRBJ2-3; 7 bases are a match to TRBD2. With 4 bases clipped from V and 6 bases from J, the junction kept 13 bases outside the gene matches. The CDR3 has 16 residues. Per the germline V gene, CDR1 is LNHDA and CDR2 is SQIVND (reference sequence). CDR3 nucleotides: TGTGCCAGTAGTAGAGTATCTAGCGGAGTGGGGGATACGCAGTATTTT. Translating it yields CASSRVSSGVGDTQYF.

A few counts support this clone. The genes are TRBV5-1 and TRBJ2-7; TRBD1 is a possible D gene (5 bases). Between the trimmed V and J ends, which lost 4 bases and 3 bases, there was a span of 14 bases. The germline CDR1 and CDR2 sequences are SGHRS and YFSETQ. The CDR3 extends over 14 amino acids. CDR3 bases: TGCGCCAGCAGCCCCCGGACAAACAGCTACGAGCAGTACTTC. Its translation: CASSPRTNSYEQYF.

In this sample, this clone turned up a few times. Here the CDR3 reads CSVDPLAESTDTQYF. CDR3 sequence (DNA): TGCAGCGTTGACCCACTAGCGGAAAGCACAGATACGCAGTATTTT. The chain joins TRBV29-1 to TRBJ2-3; 8 bases map to TRBD2. In germline, CDR1 is SQVTM, CDR2 ANQGSEA. With 3 bases clipped from V and 0 bases from J, the junction kept 5 bases outside the gene matches. CDR3 size: 15 residues.

This clone has only a few counts. Different DNA sequences within this sample yield the same CDR3. This chain uses TRBV7-9 with TRBJ2-5; D is perhaps TRBD2 (5 bases). V dropped 5 bases and J dropped 5 bases, with 6 bases sitting between them. CDR1 and CDR2 (germline): SEHNR, FQNEAQ (reference sequence). The CDR3 spans 11 residues. The CDR3 region has the DNA TGTGCCAGCAGCCGCGGGGAGACCCAGTACTTC. Its protein product is CASSRGETQYF.

This clone was detected only a few times. This chain joins TRBV20-1 and TRBJ2-1; 7 nucleotides line up with TRBD2. The length of the CDR3 is 11 residues. J gave up 7 bases and V 8 bases, and 5 bases lay outside the gene matches. The V gene's germline CDR1 is DFQATT and CDR2 SNEGSKA (reference sequence). CDR3 in amino acids: CSPAGENEQFF. The CDR3 DNA sequence: TGCAGTCCCGCGGGAGAGAATGAGCAGTTCTTC.

This clone occurred a few times. The CDR3 loop reads CASSPWGGDNQPQHF. CDR3 DNA: TGTGCCAGCAGCCCTTGGGGGGGGGACAATCAGCCCCAGCATTTT. The chain joins TRBV7-3 to TRBJ1-5; maybe TRBD1 (5 bases). The germline V and J ends were trimmed by 5 bases and 3 bases, with 14 bases remaining between them. The CDR3 has 15 amino acids. Germline V gene lookup returns CDR1 SGHTA and CDR2 FQGTGA.

The genes are TRBV4-3 and TRBJ1-2; D is possibly TRBD1 (5 bases). CDR1 and CDR2 from the germline V gene are LGHNA and YSLEER. With 0 bases removed from V and 4 bases from J, the gap between germline ends came to 15 bases. The CDR3 is 16 amino acids. CDR3 amino acids: CASSQDWGVRTYGYTF. The CDR3 DNA is TGCGCCAGCAGCCAAGATTGGGGGGTTAGAACCTATGGCTACACCTTC.